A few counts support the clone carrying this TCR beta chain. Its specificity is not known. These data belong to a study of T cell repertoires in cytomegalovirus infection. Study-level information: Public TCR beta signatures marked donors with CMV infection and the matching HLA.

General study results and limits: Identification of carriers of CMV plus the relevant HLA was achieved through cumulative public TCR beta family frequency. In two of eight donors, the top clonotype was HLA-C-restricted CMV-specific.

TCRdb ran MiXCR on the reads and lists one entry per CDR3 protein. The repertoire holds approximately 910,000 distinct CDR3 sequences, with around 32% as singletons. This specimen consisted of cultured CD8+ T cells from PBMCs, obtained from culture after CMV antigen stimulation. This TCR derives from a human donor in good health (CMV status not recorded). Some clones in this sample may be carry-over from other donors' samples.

CDR3 loop: CASNKLVRKNQETQYF. Written as DNA, the CDR3 is TGTGCCAGCAATAAGCTAGTGCGGAAAAACCAAGAGACCCAGTACTTC. The chain joins TRBV6-2 or TRBV6-3 to TRBJ2-5; D is unresolved. This CDR3 has 16 residues. Germline V gene sequence: CDR1 MNHEY, CDR2 SVGEGT. Trimming left V 7 bases short and J 0 bases short, with 18 bases between.